This TCR beta chain was found in a study of a mutant IDH1 vaccine in newly diagnosed glioma. The wider study: Eight vaccinations went to patients in weeks 1, 3, 5, 7, 11, 15, 19, 23.

Regarding time point: week 23, last vaccination. One vaccine dose held 300 ug of mutant IDH1 20-mer peptide and came with topical imiquimod. This CDR3 has 15 residues. Germline V gene data show CDR1 as LNHNV and CDR2 as YYDKDF (reference sequence). V was cut by 5 bases and J by 5 bases, with 18 bases left in between. TCRdb keeps only in-frame clones here, not all; method: immunoSEQ multiplex PCR. Of roughly 60,000 clones in the sample, about 85% are singletons; the top ten hold roughly 4%. General study points: Alterations occurring in top peripheral T cell clonotypes seemed unrelated to pseudoprogression.

This clone has just a few counts. Its antigen is undetermined. The rearrangement links TRBV15 to TRBJ1-2; unclear D gene. This material consisted of PBMCs, taken from a glioma patient whose treatment included an IDH1 peptide vaccine. The source is a man aged 30-40 years with glioma. The CDR3, as DNA: TGTGCCACCAGCTACCAGGCGGGTCCGGGATATGGCTACACCTTC. It translates to CATSYQAGPGYGYTF.